This T cell receptor beta chain emerged from a study of blood T cell repertoires in COVID-19. Original processing notes: Counts of nucleated cells, estimated from reference gene primer amplification, were obtained. TCRdb keeps only in-frame clones here, not all; method: immunoSEQ multiplex PCR. For V, J and clone size, that table is used; D and trimming come from the DNA. The data show about 140,000 clones, about nine tenths seen once. This CDR3 is 13 amino acids long. CDR1 LNHNV and CDR2 YYDKDF come from the germline V gene (reference sequence). Trimming left V 4 bases short and J 5 bases short, with 11 bases between.

The chain combines TRBV15 with TRBJ1-2, with D uncertain. The material sequenced was peripheral blood. This TCR derives from a man aged 45 to 65 with active or convalescent COVID-19. CDR3 in amino acids: CATSTEGGYGYTF. CDR3 bases: TGTGCCACCAGCACGGAGGGAGGGTATGGCTACACCTTC.